This T cell receptor (beta chain) was sequenced during a study of T cell responses to AZD1222 COVID-19 vaccine. The CDR3 runs to 15 residues. V gave up 4 bases and J gave up 4 bases; unmatched junction bases: 10. Germline values: CDR1 SGDLS, CDR2 YYNGEE. Profiled with immunoSEQ multiplex PCR; TCRdb holds only in-frame clones, not every one. Of around 100,000 clones in the sample, around 84% were seen once. Here the sequenced sample was peripheral blood, taken on day 0 of AZD1222 vaccination. The chain links TRBV9 to TRBJ1-2; TRBD1 aligns across 7 bases. The clonotype originates from an adult in good health. The DNA of the CDR3 is TGTGCCAGCAGCCCCCGGGACAGACGAATCTATGGCTACACCTTC. The encoded protein is CASSPRDRRIYGYTF.